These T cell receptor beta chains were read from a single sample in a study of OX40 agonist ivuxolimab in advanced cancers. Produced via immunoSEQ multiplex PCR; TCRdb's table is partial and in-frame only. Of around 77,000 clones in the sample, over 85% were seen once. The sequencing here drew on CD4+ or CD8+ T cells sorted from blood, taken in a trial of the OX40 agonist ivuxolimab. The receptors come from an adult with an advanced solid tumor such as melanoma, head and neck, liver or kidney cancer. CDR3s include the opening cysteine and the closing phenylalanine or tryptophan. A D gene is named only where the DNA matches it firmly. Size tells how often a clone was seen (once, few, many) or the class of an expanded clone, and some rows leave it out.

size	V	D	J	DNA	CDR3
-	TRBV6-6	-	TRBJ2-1	TGTGCCAGCAGTTACAGGGGAAGGCAGTTCTTC	CASSYRGRQFF
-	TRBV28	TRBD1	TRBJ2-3	TGTGCCAGCAGTTTACGGGCCGGGACAGGGGCCAGAGATACGCAGTATTTT	CASSLRAGTGARDTQYF
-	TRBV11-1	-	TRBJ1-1	TGTGCCAGCAGCTTCGAAGGCGGTTTTAGGTCTGAAGCTTTCTTT	CASSFEGGFRSEAFF
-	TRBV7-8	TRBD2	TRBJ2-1	TGTGCCAGCAGCTTACGGGGGGGGTCCTACAATGAGCAGTTCTTC	CASSLRGGSYNEQFF
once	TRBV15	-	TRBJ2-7	TGTGCCACCAGCAAACAAGAGGGGTACGAGCAGTACTTC	CATSKQEGYEQYF
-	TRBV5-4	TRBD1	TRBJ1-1	TGTGCCAGCAGCTGGAGACAGGGAGGAACGGGAGCTTTCTTT	CASSWRQGGTGAFF
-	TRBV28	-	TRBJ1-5	TGTGCCAGCAGTTTAGAACCACCTCAGCCCCAGCATTTT	CASSLEPPQPQHF
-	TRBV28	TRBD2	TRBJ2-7	TGTGCCAGCCTGCCGGGAGGGAGTTCCTACGAGCAGTACTTC	CASLPGGSSYEQYF
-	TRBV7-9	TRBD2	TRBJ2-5	TGTGCCAGCCGGCTAGCGGGAGTTGAGACCCAGTACTTC	CASRLAGVETQYF
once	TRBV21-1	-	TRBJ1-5	TGTGCCAGCGGAACAGGGACGAATCAGCCCCAGCATTTT	CASGTGTNQPQHF
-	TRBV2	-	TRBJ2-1	TGTGCCAGCACCGGGGGACACTTCGCGGCTAATGAGCAGTTCTTC	CASTGGHFAANEQFF
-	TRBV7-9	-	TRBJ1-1	TGTGCCAGCAGCCCTACTGAGAACACTGAAGCTTTCTTT	CASSPTENTEAFF
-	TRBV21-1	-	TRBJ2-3	TGTGCCAGCAGCAAATCGGTGGGACTAGGGCACGTAGGCACAGATACGCAGTATTTT	CASSKSVGLGHVGTDTQYF
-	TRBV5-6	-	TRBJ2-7	TGTGCCAGCAGCTTGAATTCGGTCGAGCAGTACTTC	CASSLNSVEQYF
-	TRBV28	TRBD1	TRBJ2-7	TGTGCCAGCAGTTTGGCAGGGGGTCGTGAGCAGTACTTC	CASSLAGGREQYF
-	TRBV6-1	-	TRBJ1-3	TGTGCCAGCAGTGTGGGGGGCGCAGGAAACACCATATATTTT	CASSVGGAGNTIYF
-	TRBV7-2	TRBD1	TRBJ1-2	TGTGCCAGCAGTTTTCCTCCGGGACAGGGAAAGGGTGGCTACACCTTC	CASSFPPGQGKGGYTF
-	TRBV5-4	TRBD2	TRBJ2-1	TGTGCCAGCAGCTACGGGACTAGCGGGAGGGCCAGTGAGCAGTTCTTC	CASSYGTSGRASEQFF
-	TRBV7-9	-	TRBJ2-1	TGTGCCAGCAGCTTAGAGACTAAAAGTAAGCAGTTCTTC	CASSLETKSKQFF
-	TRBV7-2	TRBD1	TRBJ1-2	TGTGCCAGCAGTCCGGGACAGAGAAACTATGGCTACACCTTC	CASSPGQRNYGYTF
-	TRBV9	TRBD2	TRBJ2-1	TGTGCCAGCAGCGTATCGGGAGGATACAATGAGCAGTTCTTC	CASSVSGGYNEQFF
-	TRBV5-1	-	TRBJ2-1	TGCGCCAGCAGCTTGAATGGGAACGGGGGATACAATGAGCAGTTCTTC	CASSLNGNGGYNEQFF
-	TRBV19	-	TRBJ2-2	TGTGCCAGTAGTATAAGGCAGAACACCGGGGAGCTGTTTTTT	CASSIRQNTGELFF
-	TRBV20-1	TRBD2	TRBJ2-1	TGCAGTGCTAGAGTACTAGCGGCGCAGTTCTTC	CSARVLAAQFF
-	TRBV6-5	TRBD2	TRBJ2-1	TGTGCCAGCAGTGGGGGACTAGCGGGAGTATGGGAGCAGTTCTTC	CASSGGLAGVWEQFF
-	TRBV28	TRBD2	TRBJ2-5	TGTGCCAGCTCCCCGGCGGGAGGGGGGGGAGAGACCCAGTACTTC	CASSPAGGGGETQYF
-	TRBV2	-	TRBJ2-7	TGTGCCAGCAGGAAGAGACATATCTCCTACGAGCAGTACTTC	CASRKRHISYEQYF
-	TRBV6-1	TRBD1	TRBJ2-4	TGTGCCAGCTGGACAGGGGCTGGGGCGAAGTCGGTTCAGTACTTC	CASWTGAGAKSVQYF
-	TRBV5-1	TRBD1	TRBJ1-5	TGCGCCAGCAGCCCAGGCACAGGGGGGAATCAGCCCCAGCATTTT	CASSPGTGGNQPQHF
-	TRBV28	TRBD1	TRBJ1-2	TGTGCCAGCAGTTTAGGACAGGAGGGGGTAGGCTACACCTTC	CASSLGQEGVGYTF
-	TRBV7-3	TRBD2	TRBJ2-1	TGTGCCAGCAGCTTAAGGGCCCAACTAGCGAGCTCCTACAATGAGCAGTTCTTC	CASSLRAQLASSYNEQFF
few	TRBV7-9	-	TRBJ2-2	TGTGCCAGCAGCTCAGAAACCGGGGAGCTGTTTTTT	CASSSETGELFF
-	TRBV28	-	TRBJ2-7	TGTGCCAGCACCCAAACGGGGGGCGTAGCGAAAGAGCAGTACTTC	CASTQTGGVAKEQYF
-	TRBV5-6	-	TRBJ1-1	TGTGCCAGCAGCTTGGGATGGGTTCTCACTGAAGCTTTCTTT	CASSLGWVLTEAFF
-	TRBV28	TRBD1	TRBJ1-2	TGTGCCAGCAGTTTAAGACAGGGGAACGGCTACACCTTC	CASSLRQGNGYTF
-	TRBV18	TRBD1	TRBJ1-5	TGTGCCAGCTCACCCGGACAGGGGAGCAATCAGCCCCAGCATTTT	CASSPGQGSNQPQHF
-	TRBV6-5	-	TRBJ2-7	TGTGCCAGCAGTTACTCCCAGGGGACCCGCTACGAGCAGTACTTC	CASSYSQGTRYEQYF
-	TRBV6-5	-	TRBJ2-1	TGTGCCAGCAGGGTAGGCCTAGCCGTCTACAATGAGCAGTTCTTC	CASRVGLAVYNEQFF
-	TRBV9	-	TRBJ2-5	TGTGCCAGCAGCGTATTGGGCTCTCCCCAAGAGACCCAGTACTTC	CASSVLGSPQETQYF
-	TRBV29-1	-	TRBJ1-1	TGCAGCGCGCTCAGGGTGGGCACTGAAGCTTTCTTT	CSALRVGTEAFF
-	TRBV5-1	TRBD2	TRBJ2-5	TGCGCCAGCAGCTTGGCTCCAGCGGGAGGACCAGAGACCCAGTACTTC	CASSLAPAGGPETQYF
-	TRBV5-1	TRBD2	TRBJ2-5	TGCGCCAGCAGCCCGGGGACTAGCGGGGCTCAAGAGACCCAGTACTTC	CASSPGTSGAQETQYF
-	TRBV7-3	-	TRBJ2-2	TGTGCCAGCAGCCTCGACCACACCGGGGAGCTGTTTTTT	CASSLDHTGELFF
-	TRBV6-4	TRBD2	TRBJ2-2	TGTGCCAGCAGTGAACCTAGCGGGAGGTTATACCGGAACACCGGGGAGCTGTTTTTT	CASSEPSGRLYRNTGELFF
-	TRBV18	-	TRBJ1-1	TGTGCCAGCTCACCGCACAGGGAAATCAGCACTGAAGCTTTCTTT	CASSPHREISTEAFF
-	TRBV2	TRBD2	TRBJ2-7	TGTGCCAGCACCATAGCTAGCGGGAATTACGAGCAGTACTTC	CASTIASGNYEQYF
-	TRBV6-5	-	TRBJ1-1	TGTGCCAGCAAGGGGGGAGCTTTCTTT	CASKGGAFF
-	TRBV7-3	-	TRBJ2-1	TGTGCCAGCAGCTCCCCTGGACGGGAGCAGTTCTTC	CASSSPGREQFF
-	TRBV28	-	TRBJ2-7	TGTGCCAGCTCCGTTCGGAAGACCCACGAGCAGTACTTC	CASSVRKTHEQYF
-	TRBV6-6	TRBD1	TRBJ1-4	TGTGCCAGCAGTTATGCAGGGGGAGTTGAAAAACTGTTTTTT	CASSYAGGVEKLFF
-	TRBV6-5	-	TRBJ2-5	TGTGCCAGCGGGAGGGAGACCCAGTACTTC	CASGRETQYF
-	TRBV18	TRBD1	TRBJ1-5	TGTGCCAGCTCACCACCGGGACAGGGGGTCTATCAGCCCCAGCATTTT	CASSPPGQGVYQPQHF
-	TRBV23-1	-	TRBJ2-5	TGCGCCAGCAGTCTCAATTTCCGGAGCTCCCAAGAGACCCAGTACTTC	CASSLNFRSSQETQYF
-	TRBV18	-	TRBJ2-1	TGTGCCAGCTCAGCGCCGTCGCGCAATGAGCAGTTCTTC	CASSAPSRNEQFF
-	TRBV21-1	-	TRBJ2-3	TGTGCCAGCAGCAAACGGATGCGGAGGCGGCTCACAGATACGCAGTATTTT	CASSKRMRRRLTDTQYF
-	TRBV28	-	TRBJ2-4	TGTGCCAGCAGTGGCCCGGGGGCCAAAAACATTCAGTACTTC	CASSGPGAKNIQYF
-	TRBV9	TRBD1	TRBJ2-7	TGTGCCAGCAGCGTAGGTGCCTCCTATGGGGACAGGGCCCCCGAGCAGTACTTC	CASSVGASYGDRAPEQYF